The 30 T cell receptor beta chains below were found in one sample sequenced in a study of shared T cell receptors in the human thymus. Assay: immunoSEQ multiplex PCR; the TCRdb copy retains only in-frame clones and omits some. Here the sample spans hundreds of thousands of clones, approximately 85% being singletons. The same specimen was also included in a second study, on human thymus T cells.

Sequences were obtained from thymocytes. The receptor source for this set is a girl less than two years old with a congenital heart defect.

The chain joins TRBV27 to TRBJ2-1; 12 bases are shared with TRBD2. The V gene's germline CDR1 is MNHEY and CDR2 SMNVEV (reference sequence). This CDR3 region has 19 residues. The V segment lost 3 bases and the J segment 10 bases; nucleotides outside the gene matches: 19. CDR3 bases: TGTGCCAGCAGTTTGCCCCTAGCGGGGGGGCCGAGGGCTTTGAGGGAGCAGTTCTTC. Amino acid sequence: CASSLPLAGGPRALREQFF.

This clone was detected once. The chain uses TRBV4-3 and TRBJ2-3; 7 nucleotides align to TRBD2. V shed 0 bases and J 2 bases; nucleotides not matched to a gene: 11. The CDR3 sequence is 18 residues long. Germline V gene lookup returns CDR1 LGHNA and CDR2 YSLEER. Written as DNA, the CDR3 is TGCGCCAGCAGCCAAGAGTGGGCCAGCGGGGAGCACACAGATACGCAGTATTTT. Translating gives CASSQEWASGEHTDTQYF.

The rearrangement links TRBV5-1 to TRBJ1-2; D unclear. Germline V CDR1 and CDR2: SGHRS, YFSETQ. The germline V and J ends were trimmed by 0 bases and 4 bases, with 7 bases remaining between them. This CDR3 comprises 13 residues. CDR3 bases: TGCGCCAGCAGCTTGGGACTGTTCTATGGCTACACCTTC. Its protein is CASSLGLFYGYTF.

This clone was counted once. The chain carries TRBV5-6 and TRBJ1-1, with TRBD1 matching 8 bases. Per the germline V gene, CDR1 is SGHDT and CDR2 is YYEEEE. V shed 4 bases, J shed 1 base, and the junction held 6 bases outside the gene matches. The CDR3 loop spans 15 amino acids. The chain's CDR3 is CASSPPDRANTEAFF. The CDR3 nucleotides are TGTGCCAGCAGCCCACCGGACAGGGCGAACACTGAAGCTTTCTTT.

This clone was seen once. V usage is TRBV11-2 and J usage is TRBJ2-1; TRBD2 is a possible D gene (5 bases). The CDR3 extends over 18 amino acids. V was cut by 0 bases and J by 7 bases, with 22 bases left in between. The germline V gene has CDR1 SGHAT and CDR2 FQNNGV. The CDR3 region is CASSLDKVSGSPGNEQFF. For the CDR3, the DNA is TGTGCCAGCAGCTTAGATAAGGTTTCGGGCTCCCCGGGAAATGAGCAGTTCTTC.

This sequence joins TRBV10-3 and TRBJ2-5, with 9 bases that match TRBD2. Losses at the gene ends were 0 bases for V and 5 bases for J; bases not matched to a gene: 7. There are 16 residues in the CDR3. CDR1 ENHRY and CDR2 SYGVKD come from the germline V gene. This CDR3 is CAISESRGTSCETQYF. The DNA for the CDR3 is TGTGCCATCAGTGAGTCGAGGGGGACTAGCTGCGAGACCCAGTACTTC.

CDR3 sequence reads: CASSDSTSGVSYEQYF. Here the CDR3 DNA reads TGTGCCAGCAGTGATTCTACTAGCGGAGTCTCCTACGAGCAGTACTTC. The J gene is TRBJ2-7, the V gene TRBV2; 8 bases align to TRBD2. The V segment lost 3 bases and the J segment 0 bases; nucleotides outside the gene matches: 7. The CDR3 totals 16 residues. CDR1 and CDR2 from the germline V gene are SNHLY and FYNNEI.

The CDR3 protein is CASSYGGFGYEQYF. The CDR3 region has the DNA TGTGCCAGCAGTTACGGCGGTTTCGGCTACGAGCAGTACTTC. The V gene is TRBV6-6, the J gene TRBJ2-7, with D hard to call. The CDR3 extends over 14 amino acids. CDR1 is MNHNY, CDR2 SVGAGI, per germline (reference sequence). The germline V and J ends were trimmed by 2 bases and 3 bases, with 11 bases remaining between them.

The chain links TRBV5-4 to TRBJ1-3, with a weak D call TRBD1 (6 bases). V was cut by 7 bases and J by 0 bases, with 23 bases left in between. This CDR3 is 18 amino acids long. Germline V gene sequence: CDR1 SGHNT, CDR2 YYREEE (reference sequence). CDR3 DNA sequence: TGTGCCAGCGGGTGGGGCAGGGGACCGGAGAGCTCTGGAAACACCATATATTTT. Its translation: CASGWGRGPESSGNTIYF.

This clone was counted a few times. V is TRBV11-2 and J is TRBJ2-1, with D perhaps TRBD2 (5 bases). V lost 5 bases to trimming and J lost 3 bases, with 17 bases between them. The germline CDR1 and CDR2 sequences are SGHAT and FQNNGV. CDR3 length: 16 residues. The CDR3 loop is CASSPPPRTRYNEQFF. In DNA form, the CDR3 reads TGTGCCAGCAGCCCCCCGCCCAGGACTCGCTACAATGAGCAGTTCTTC.

This rearrangement joins TRBV7-9 to TRBJ1-1; 9 bases align to TRBD1. Germline CDR1 is SEHNR and CDR2 is FQNEAQ (reference sequence). The CDR3 sequence is 18 residues long. J gave up 4 bases and V 2 bases, and 14 bases lay outside the gene matches. The CDR3 nucleotides read TGTGCCAGCAGCTTACCCCCCCCGGGACAGGGTATTTTCACTGAAGCTTTCTTT. Translated: CASSLPPPGQGIFTEAFF.

The rearrangement uses TRBV7-6 and TRBJ2-1; 8 bases line up with TRBD2. CDR3 size: 15 residues. The V gene's germline CDR1 is SGHVS and CDR2 FNYEAQ. The V gene end was trimmed by 2 bases and the J gene end by 5 bases; junction bases not matched to a gene: 5. The CDR3 loop is CASSLISGEDNEQFF. For the CDR3, the DNA is TGTGCCAGCAGCTTAATTAGCGGGGAAGACAATGAGCAGTTCTTC.

CDR3 in DNA: TGTGCCAGCAGCGAGACCCATAGCGGGGGAGGTGCCTACGAGCAGTACTTC. It translates to CASSETHSGGGAYEQYF. The J gene is TRBJ2-7, the V gene TRBV9; 9 bases map to TRBD2. CDR1 is SGDLS, CDR2 YYNGEE, per germline. V lost 3 bases to trimming and J lost 2 bases; unmatched junction nucleotides: 12. The CDR3 runs to 17 residues.

The chain links TRBV27 to TRBJ1-2; D is unresolved. Germline V gene data show CDR1 as MNHEY and CDR2 as SMNVEV (reference sequence). Trimming pared 5 bases from V and 4 bases from J, leaving 11 bases between. CDR3 size: 13 residues. The CDR3 sequence: CASSMRAGYGYTF. DNA of the CDR3: TGTGCCAGCAGTATGCGTGCGGGCTATGGCTACACCTTC.

The chain employs TRBV19 and TRBJ2-3; D is perhaps TRBD2 (6 bases). The CDR3 runs 15 residues. CDR1 and CDR2 from the germline V gene are LNHDA and SQIVND (reference sequence). With 5 bases removed from V and 3 bases from J, the gap between germline ends came to 15 bases. This CDR3 reads CASSCGVSETDTQYF. The CDR3 coding sequence is TGTGCCAGTAGTTGCGGGGTTAGTGAGACAGATACGCAGTATTTT.

The chain carries TRBV4-1 and TRBJ1-1; D is ambiguous. Germline V gene sequence: CDR1 MGHRA, CDR2 YSYEKL. V lost 1 base and J lost 0, with 12 bases in between. The CDR3 sequence is 16 residues long. In nucleotides, the CDR3 is TGCGCCAGCAGCCAAGGCGGAGCCCCCCTGAACACTGAAGCTTTCTTT. Encoded protein: CASSQGGAPLNTEAFF.

The chain combines TRBV18 with TRBJ2-3; D possibly corresponds to TRBD1 (5 bases). CDR1 KGHSH and CDR2 LQKENI come from the germline V gene. This CDR3 has 19 amino acids. Trimming stripped 0 bases from V and 4 bases from J, with 23 bases between. The CDR3 protein is CASSPPIKMVPWGADTQYF. The CDR3 DNA is TGTGCCAGCTCACCACCGATAAAAATGGTTCCCTGGGGCGCAGATACGCAGTATTTT.

The V and J genes are TRBV2 and TRBJ2-7, with D possibly TRBD2 on 6 matching bases. The V end lost 7 bases, the J end lost 0 bases, and 13 bases lay between the germline ends. Germline V CDR1 and CDR2: SNHLY, FYNNEI. This CDR3 is 14 amino acids long. The CDR3 bases are TGTGCCAGCATTTCCGGGGGAATCTCCTACGAGCAGTACTTC. Its protein product is CASISGGISYEQYF.

The chain is built from TRBV4-3 and TRBJ2-2, with 7 bases identical to TRBD1. Germline CDR1 reads LGHNA; CDR2 reads YSLEER. The CDR3 is 19 amino acids. With V trimmed by 3 bases and J by 4 bases, 17 bases remained unmatched. DNA for the CDR3: TGCGCCAGCAGCCAGCCAACTAAGGGGACAGAACGTATCACCGGGGAGCTGTTTTTT. Translated: CASSQPTKGTERITGELFF.

The chain employs TRBV28 and TRBJ1-6; unclear D gene. The V end lost 2 bases, the J end lost 9 bases, and 11 bases lay between the germline ends. The germline V gene has CDR1 MDHEN and CDR2 SYDVKM. The CDR3 totals 14 residues. The CDR3 protein is CASSLVWRGSPLHF. The CDR3 coding sequence is TGTGCCAGCAGTTTAGTGTGGCGCGGTTCACCCCTCCACTTT.

The chain carries TRBV4-1 and TRBJ2-2, with TRBD1 matching 10 bases. V trimming: 0 bases; J trimming: 5 bases; junction bases outside the gene matches: 9. The V gene's germline CDR1 is MGHRA and CDR2 YSYEKL. The CDR3 runs 18 residues. The CDR3 region is CASSQDSRRDRGTGELFF. In nucleotides, the CDR3 is TGCGCCAGCAGCCAAGACAGCCGCCGGGACAGGGGAACCGGGGAGCTGTTTTTT.

The chain recombines TRBV5-1 with TRBJ2-1, with unresolved D. V gave up 1 base and J gave up 0 bases, with 8 bases separating them. Germline CDR1 reads SGHRS; CDR2 reads YFSETQ. CDR3 length equals 15 residues. DNA of the CDR3: TGCGCCAGCAGCTTGCCAGGCAACTCCTACAATGAGCAGTTCTTC. It yields the protein CASSLPGNSYNEQFF. The variable domain in full, with the rest retrieved from reference TRBV5-1 and TRBJ2-1, is KAGVTQTPRYLIKTRGQQVTLSCSPISGHRSVSWYQQTPGQGLQFLFEYFSETQRNKGNFPGRFSGRQFSNSRSEMNVSTLELGDSALYLCASSLPGNSYNEQFFGPGTRLTVL.

V and J are TRBV19 and TRBJ2-3, with D maybe TRBD1 (6 bases). The CDR3 loop spans 16 amino acids. Germline CDR1 and CDR2: LNHDA and SQIVND (reference sequence). V dropped 5 bases and J dropped 4 bases, with 19 bases sitting between them. CDR3 nucleotides: TGTGCCAGTAGTTCTACCGAAGAACAGGGCCCAGATACGCAGTATTTT. It encodes CASSSTEEQGPDTQYF.

This chain joins TRBV5-1 and TRBJ2-4; 8 nucleotides match TRBD1. CDR1 SGHRS and CDR2 YFSETQ come from the germline V gene. V lost 4 bases to trimming and J lost 6 bases; unmatched junction nucleotides: 6. This CDR3 has 14 residues. CDR3 region: CASSLGQGPNIQYF. The CDR3, as DNA: TGCGCCAGCAGCCTCGGACAGGGTCCAAACATTCAGTACTTC.

The sample holds a few counts of this clone. The rearrangement uses TRBV29-1 and TRBJ1-1, with 8 bases lining up with TRBD1. Germline trimming cut 4 bases from V and 1 base from J; bases unmatched to any gene: 8. The germline gives CDR1 SQVTM, CDR2 ANQGSEA. CDR3 length: 15 residues. Here the CDR3 DNA reads TGCAGCGTTGGGACAGGGAGTTGGCGGAACACTGAAGCTTTCTTT. It translates to CSVGTGSWRNTEAFF.

The chain joins TRBV6-6 to TRBJ1-6, with a tentative D call TRBD1 (5 bases). The CDR3 consists of 16 residues. V shed 4 bases and J shed 6 bases, with 16 bases lying between them. Per germline, CDR1 MNHNY and CDR2 SVGAGI (reference sequence). Here the CDR3 reads CASSFGVGAPNSPLHF. The CDR3 bases are TGTGCCAGCAGTTTTGGTGTTGGGGCTCCTAATTCACCCCTCCACTTT.

This chain joins TRBV5-4 and TRBJ2-4, with a weak D call TRBD1 (6 bases). V shed 1 base and J shed 0 bases, with 17 bases lying between them. The CDR3 consists of 18 residues. Germline V CDR1 and CDR2: SGHNT, YYREEE (reference sequence). DNA of the CDR3: TGTGCCAGCAGCTTGTTGGACAGCTCCGATCTAGCCAAAAACATTCAGTACTTC. It translates to CASSLLDSSDLAKNIQYF. Full variable domain (remainder filled in from reference TRBV5-4 and TRBJ2-4): ETGVTQSPTHLIKTRGQQVTLRCSSQSGHNTVSWYQQALGQGPQFIFQYYREEENGRGNFPPRFSGLQFPNYSSELNVNALELDDSALYLCASSLLDSSDLAKNIQYFGAGTRLSVL.

This sequence joins TRBV28 and TRBJ2-7; TRBD1 matches at 7 bases. The CDR3 has 14 amino acids. Germline V lookup: CDR1 MDHEN, CDR2 SYDVKM. Germline trimming cut 4 bases from V and 5 bases from J; bases unmatched to any gene: 8. For the CDR3, the DNA is TGTGCCAGCAGTTCGGGCGGTACAGGGGACGAGCAGTACTTC. Protein: CASSSGGTGDEQYF.

This chain connects TRBV6-1 to TRBJ1-5; possible D gene TRBD1, 6 bases. Germline values: CDR1 MNHNS, CDR2 SASEGT. Trimming removed 3 bases at V and 3 bases at J, with 9 bases between. The CDR3 runs to 14 residues. The CDR3 loop is CASSDRGFNQPQHF. Written as DNA, the CDR3 is TGTGCCAGCAGTGACAGGGGTTTCAATCAGCCCCAGCATTTT.

This sequence joins TRBV29-1 and TRBJ1-2, with TRBD1 identical over 12 bases. V lost 6 bases to trimming and J lost 11 bases; unmatched junction nucleotides: 4. The CDR3 is 11 amino acids. Germline-derived CDR1 and CDR2 are SQVTM and ANQGSEA. The CDR3 DNA reads as TGCAGCGTCGGGACAGGGGGCCTTTACACCTTC. The encoded protein is CSVGTGGLYTF.